A selection of T cell receptor beta chains follows, all from one sample in a study of CD8 T cell repertoires and HIV-1 epitope variants. The data were produced by immunoSEQ multiplex PCR, yet TCRdb's version contains in-frame clones alone and is incomplete. Of 2,000 to 3,000 clones listed, 73% are singletons. The antigens of these receptors remain unknown. The sequenced sample was cultured CD8+ T cells derived from PBMCs. The receptors were sampled from a male donor with HIV. CDR3s include the opening cysteine and the closing phenylalanine or tryptophan. The D gene is left open where the match is weak. Some rows have no size entry. The others give once, few or many, or a class for an expanded clone.

TRBV6-1	-	-	TRBJ2-7	CASSEPDSRAGYEQYF	TGTGCCAGCAGTGAACCTGACAGCCGGGCCGGCTACGAGCAGTACTTC
TRBV11-2	-	-	TRBJ2-7	CASSLGVNYEQYF	TGTGCCAGCAGCTTAGGGGTAAACTACGAGCAGTACTTC
TRBV19	-	few	TRBJ2-7	CATGVTSYEQYF	TGTGCCACCGGGGTCACCTCCTACGAGCAGTACTTC
TRBV2	TRBD1	-	TRBJ1-1	CASSAGRQGFGMNTEAFF	TGTGCCAGCAGTGCAGGACGACAGGGGTTCGGGATGAACACTGAAGCTTTCTTT
TRBV6-1	TRBD2	-	TRBJ2-7	CARWTGGYEQYF	TGTGCCAGATGGACCGGGGGGTACGAGCAGTACTTC
TRBV13	TRBD2	few	TRBJ2-1	CASSLGYSGGREQFF	TGTGCCAGCAGCTTAGGGTATAGCGGGGGGAGGGAGCAGTTCTTC
TRBV19	-	few	TRBJ2-2	CASSIRGSTGELFF	TGTGCCAGTAGTATTAGAGGATCCACCGGGGAGCTGTTTTTT
TRBV29-1	-	-	TRBJ2-2	CSVEDRVGELFF	TGCAGCGTTGAAGATCGGGTCGGGGAGCTGTTTTTT
TRBV30	TRBD1	-	TRBJ2-7	CAWGQGLGEQYF	TGTGCCTGGGGACAGGGGCTAGGCGAGCAGTACTTC
TRBV27	TRBD2	-	TRBJ2-1	CASIRPGLGREQFF	TGTGCCAGCATTCGACCGGGACTAGGCCGTGAGCAGTTCTTC
TRBV28	-	-	TRBJ1-5	CASSLGAGQPQHF	TGTGCCAGCAGTTTGGGGGCAGGGCAGCCCCAGCATTTT
TRBV27	-	-	TRBJ1-5	CASSRTRGGNQPQHF	TGTGCCAGCAGCCGGACCAGGGGTGGCAATCAGCCCCAGCATTTT
TRBV27	TRBD1	-	TRBJ1-2	CASSDGTDPTF	TGTGCCAGCAGCGACGGGACAGATCCCACCTTC
TRBV5-5	-	-	TRBJ2-3	CASSLWGPTDTQYF	TGTGCCAGCAGCTTATGGGGACCCACAGATACGCAGTATTTT
TRBV14	-	-	TRBJ2-7	CASSQDWGGGSYEQYF	TGTGCCAGCAGCCAAGATTGGGGAGGGGGTTCCTACGAGCAGTACTTC
TRBV6-1	TRBD1	-	TRBJ1-1	CASSENGLTGGDEAFF	TGTGCCAGCAGTGAAAATGGGTTGACAGGGGGCGATGAAGCTTTCTTT
TRBV15	TRBD2	-	TRBJ2-3	CATSSTSGGADTQYF	TGTGCCACCAGCAGTACTAGCGGGGGGGCAGATACGCAGTATTTT
TRBV4-1	-	-	TRBJ2-7	CASSHPSTDGSYEQYF	TGCGCCAGCAGCCACCCCAGCACGGACGGATCCTACGAGCAGTACTTC
TRBV28	-	-	TRBJ2-5	CASSFGRDQETQYF	TGTGCCAGCAGTTTTGGTAGGGACCAAGAGACCCAGTACTTC
TRBV28	TRBD1	-	TRBJ2-2	CALRTGNTGELFF	TGTGCCCTTCGGACAGGGAACACCGGGGAGCTGTTTTTT
TRBV2	-	-	TRBJ2-5	CASSSAGIDQETQYF	TGTGCCAGCAGCTCCGCCGGGATAGATCAAGAGACCCAGTACTTC
TRBV5-1	-	-	TRBJ2-3	CASSLDQGAGDTDTQYF	TGCGCCAGCAGCTTGGACCAGGGGGCGGGAGACACAGATACGCAGTATTTT
TRBV7-3	TRBD1	-	TRBJ2-7	CASSPSQGYEQYF	TGTGCCAGCAGCCCGTCACAGGGGTACGAGCAGTACTTC
TRBV6-6	TRBD1	-	TRBJ1-2	CASSYATGTGYGYTF	TGTGCCAGCAGTTACGCTACCGGGACAGGCTATGGCTACACCTTC